What follows are 20 T cell receptor beta chains derived from one specimen sequenced in a study of shared clonotypes between healthy human individuals. Positively selected for CCR7, the CD45RO-negative cells used as naive CD8 cells excluded terminally differentiated effector memory CD45RA+ cells. Sequenced by immunoSEQ multiplex PCR; TCRdb stores in-frame clones only, minus some. The sample yields about 680,000 clones, roughly 94% seen once. The sample comprised naive CD8+ T cells sorted from blood. The source is a man under 40 in good health.

In this sample, this clone turned up a few times. The DNA is omitted, as the CDR3 cannot be located on it reliably, and the CDR3 follows TCRdb's listing. The chain recombines TRBV7-5 with TRBJ2-7; TRBD2 reflects the table's D call only, with no check against the DNA. TRBV7-5 is shown as a pseudogene. The CDR3 extends over 11 residues, inclusive of both ends. CDR3: CVGSGSYEQYF.

The chain uses TRBV25-1 and TRBJ2-7; D gene ambiguous. With 4 bases removed from V and 3 bases from J, the gap between germline ends came to 13 bases. CDR1 MGHDK and CDR2 SYGVNS come from the germline V gene. This CDR3 spans 14 amino acids. The CDR3 spells CASSVQPPYYEQYF. CDR3 DNA: TGTGCCAGCAGTGTACAGCCACCTTACTACGAGCAGTACTTC.

The rearrangement links TRBV5-1 to TRBJ2-5, with 7 bases aligning to TRBD1. Trimming at V came to 0 bases and at J to 3 bases, leaving 8 bases not matched to a gene. Germline-derived CDR1 and CDR2 are SGHRS and YFSETQ. The CDR3 runs to 16 residues. This CDR3 reads CASSLAEGTVEETQYF. The CDR3 region has the DNA TGCGCCAGCAGCTTGGCGGAAGGGACAGTCGAAGAGACCCAGTACTTC. The full variable domain, completed using reference TRBV5-1 and TRBJ2-5, is KAGVTQTPRYLIKTRGQQVTLSCSPISGHRSVSWYQQTPGQGLQFLFEYFSETQRNKGNFPGRFSGRQFSNSRSEMNVSTLELGDSALYLCASSLAEGTVEETQYFGPGTRLLVL.

V is TRBV4-1 and J is TRBJ2-7; 7 nucleotides line up with TRBD2. The CDR3 is made up of 16 amino acids. The trim removed 0 bases at V and 2 bases at J, leaving 7 bases unmatched. The germline V gene has CDR1 MGHRA and CDR2 YSYEKL. The CDR3 nucleotides read TGCGCCAGCAGCCAAGAGGTAGCGGGCTCGCCCTACGAGCAGTACTTC. It encodes CASSQEVAGSPYEQYF.

The CDR3 coding sequence is TGTGCCAGCAGCCCAACTAGCGGGAGGGCCGGCGAGACCCAGTACTTC. It yields the protein CASSPTSGRAGETQYF. The rearrangement joins TRBV7-2 to TRBJ2-5; TRBD2 agrees at 13 bases. The CDR3 is made up of 16 amino acids. CDR1 and CDR2 (germline): SGHTA, FQGNSA. J lost 5 bases, V lost 5 bases, and 8 bases had no gene match.

The chain carries TRBV5-1 and TRBJ2-1, with 10 positions matching TRBD2. CDR1 is SGHRS, CDR2 YFSETQ, per germline. J was trimmed by 2 bases and V by 2 bases; bases with no gene match: 7. This CDR3 is 17 amino acids long. The DNA of the CDR3 is TGCGCCAGCAGCTTTTATCAGGGACTAGCGACCTACAATGAGCAGTTCTTC. Its protein is CASSFYQGLATYNEQFF.

V gene TRBV27 combines with J gene TRBJ2-2; 9 bases match TRBD1. Germline CDR1 is MNHEY and CDR2 is SMNVEV (reference sequence). V lost 3 bases and J lost 8; bases outside the gene matches: 7. The length of the CDR3 is 15 residues. Here the CDR3 reads CASSFGTGSVGELFF. The DNA for the CDR3 is TGTGCCAGCAGTTTCGGGACAGGGTCGGTTGGGGAGCTGTTTTTT.

The chain links TRBV29-1 to TRBJ2-7; 12 bases match TRBD2. This CDR3 comprises 17 residues. CDR1 is SQVTM and CDR2 is ANQGSEA in the germline V gene. V was clipped by 6 bases and J by 4 bases; unmatched bases: 16. The CDR3 nucleotides are TGCAGCGTCGTTGGGCTAGCGGGAGGGCCCTCCGGATACGAGCAGTACTTC. Amino acid sequence: CSVVGLAGGPSGYEQYF.

V and J are TRBV27 and TRBJ2-3; D is possibly TRBD2 (5 bases). The V end lost 4 bases, the J end lost 2 bases, and 7 bases lay between the germline ends. Germline values: CDR1 MNHEY, CDR2 SMNVEV (reference sequence). The CDR3 sequence is 13 residues long. The CDR3 is CASSWEFTDTQYF. CDR3 DNA sequence: TGTGCCAGCAGTTGGGAGTTCACAGATACGCAGTATTTT.

The chain uses TRBV30 and TRBJ1-3; D possibly corresponds to TRBD1 (5 bases). The CDR3 length is 15 residues. From germline, CDR1 is GTSNPN and CDR2 SVGIG (reference sequence). Trimming took off 4 bases at V and 4 bases at J, with 17 bases between the two ends. CDR3 in DNA: TGTGCCTGGATTCCCATCGGGGGAGGGGGAAACACCATATATTTT. Its translation is CAWIPIGGGGNTIYF. The variable domain in full, completed from reference TRBV30 and TRBJ1-3, reads SQTIHQWPATLVQPVGSPLSLECTVEGTSNPNLYWYRQAAGRGLQLLFYSVGIGQISSEVPQNLSASRPQDRQFILSSKKLLLSDSGFYLCAWIPIGGGGNTIYFGEGSWLTVV.

This clone was observed a single time. The chain links TRBV5-4 to TRBJ2-6; the D gene could be TRBD1 or TRBD2 (5 bases each). This CDR3 is 17 amino acids long. V shed 4 bases and J shed 0 bases, with 14 bases lying between them. Germline V gene sequence: CDR1 SGHNT, CDR2 YYREEE (reference sequence). The CDR3 sequence is CASSPVPGASGANVLTF. The CDR3, as DNA: TGTGCCAGCAGCCCGGTTCCCGGGGCCTCTGGGGCCAACGTCCTGACTTTC.

The J gene is TRBJ2-7, the V gene TRBV7-6, with TRBD2 identical over 7 bases. The CDR3 is made up of 16 amino acids. Germline V gives CDR1 SGHVS, CDR2 FNYEAQ. V gave up 1 base and J gave up 5 bases; unmatched junction bases: 11. Here the CDR3 reads CASSLVPREGGNEQYF. The CDR3 DNA reads TGTGCCAGCAGCTTAGTTCCGAGGGAGGGAGGGAACGAGCAGTACTTC.

The V and J genes are TRBV9 and TRBJ2-3, with 7 positions matching TRBD2. This CDR3 is 14 amino acids long. Germline CDR1 is SGDLS and CDR2 is YYNGEE. V shed 3 bases and J 2 bases; nucleotides not matched to a gene: 3. CDR3 bases: TGTGCCAGCAGCGCAGCGGGATCCACAGATACGCAGTATTTT. This translates into CASSAAGSTDTQYF. The full variable domain, rest sourced from reference TRBV9 and TRBJ2-3, is DSGVTQTPKHLITATGQRVTLRCSPRSGDLSVYWYQQSLDQGLQFLIQYYNGEERAKGNILERFSAQQFPDLHSELNLSSLELGDSALYFCASSAAGSTDTQYFGPGTRLTVL.

The V and J genes are TRBV4-3 and TRBJ2-4, with D perhaps matching TRBD1 (6 bases). CDR1 is LGHNA, CDR2 YSLEER, per germline. Trimming cost V 4 bases and J 0 bases, with 7 bases left between them. There are 14 residues in the CDR3. The CDR3 here is CASSPGEAKNIQYF. CDR3 nucleotide sequence: TGCGCCAGCAGCCCAGGGGAAGCCAAAAACATTCAGTACTTC.

The rearrangement links TRBV4-1 to TRBJ2-1, with D tentatively TRBD2 (5 bases). Trimming stripped 1 base from V and 0 bases from J, with 13 bases between. CDR3 length: 17 amino acids. Germline CDR1 reads MGHRA; CDR2 reads YSYEKL. The CDR3 protein is CASSQGPTRSSYNEQFF. In DNA, the CDR3 is TGCGCCAGCAGCCAAGGCCCAACTAGGAGCTCCTACAATGAGCAGTTCTTC.

The CDR3 sequence is CASSSPGAGETQYF. CDR3 bases: TGTGCCAGCAGCTCCCCAGGGGCTGGGGAGACCCAGTACTTC. This chain links TRBV13 with TRBJ2-5, with D perhaps TRBD1 (6 bases). The V gene's germline CDR1 is PRHDT and CDR2 FYEKMQ (reference sequence). The V end was cut by 4 bases, the J end by 5 bases, with 14 bases between. CDR3 length: 14 amino acids.

This clone was recorded only once. One end of the junction does not line up with germline, which may come from a read error. This chain uses TRBV4-3 with TRBJ2-7, with 10 nucleotides matching TRBD2. The CDR3 sequence is 15 residues long. Germline V CDR1 and CDR2: LGHNA, YSLEER. This CDR3 reads CASSQGTSAPYEQYF. DNA for the CDR3: TGCGCCAGCAGTCAAGGGACTAGCGCGCCCTACGAGCAGTACTTC.

The V call is TRBV28, the J call TRBJ2-7; TRBD2 agrees at 9 bases. The germline V gene encodes CDR1 MDHEN and CDR2 SYDVKM. J gave up 6 bases and V 5 bases, and 8 bases lay outside the gene matches. The CDR3 runs to 14 residues. The DNA of the CDR3 is TGTGCCAGCAGTACCTCGGGACTAGCCCCCGAGCAGTACTTC. Encoded protein: CASSTSGLAPEQYF.

This clone is a singleton in its sample. The chain is built from TRBV9 and TRBJ1-1; D call uncertain. CDR1 is SGDLS and CDR2 is YYNGEE in the germline V gene. This CDR3 comprises 13 residues. V gave up 3 bases and J gave up 3 bases, with 9 bases separating them. CDR3 residues: CASSASSYTEAFF. For the CDR3, the DNA is TGTGCCAGCAGCGCTTCGTCCTACACTGAAGCTTTCTTT.

The chain combines TRBV6-6 with TRBJ2-5; a possible D gene is TRBD1 (7 bases). The CDR3 runs to 15 residues. V was cut by 5 bases and J by 2 bases, with 15 bases left in between. Germline assignment: CDR1 MNHNY and CDR2 SVGAGI (reference sequence). This chain's CDR3 is CASSPPPGGQETQYF. CDR3 nucleotides: TGTGCCAGCAGTCCCCCCCCAGGGGGGCAAGAGACCCAGTACTTC.